The 10 T cell receptor beta chains presented below share a single source sample, sequenced in a study of T cell responses to AZD1222 COVID-19 vaccine. Measured with immunoSEQ multiplex PCR; TCRdb has only the in-frame clones, and not every one. This sample carries approximately 99,000 clones, about 90% of them seen once, and the ten largest clones take about 2.9%. The source was peripheral blood, collected on day 0 of AZD1222 vaccination. The receptor source for this set is an adult in good health.

This clone was observed a single time. The chain joins TRBV7-9 to TRBJ2-7, with 7 nucleotides matching TRBD1. Trimming cost V 4 bases and J 1 base; bases outside gene matches: 10. CDR3 length: 16 residues. CDR1 and CDR2 (germline): SEHNR, FQNEAQ (reference sequence). CDR3 loop: CASSSEGTVASYEQYF. CDR3 bases: TGTGCCAGCAGCTCGGAAGGGACAGTGGCTTCCTACGAGCAGTACTTC.

This clone was counted at least ten times. The chain joins TRBV27 to TRBJ1-2, with D maybe TRBD1 (5 bases). V shed 8 bases and J shed 6 bases, with 19 bases lying between them. This CDR3 comprises 14 residues. In germline, CDR1 is MNHEY, CDR2 SMNVEV (reference sequence). The chain's CDR3 is CASFGAGKGNGYTF. CDR3 bases: TGTGCCAGCTTCGGGGCAGGGAAGGGCAATGGCTACACCTTC.

The chain has TRBV9 and TRBJ2-5; possible D gene TRBD1, 5 bases. CDR1 is SGDLS, CDR2 YYNGEE, per germline. With 0 bases removed from V and 1 base from J, the gap between germline ends came to 10 bases. This CDR3 region has 15 residues. CDR3 amino acids: CASSVVGALQETQYF. As DNA, the CDR3 is TGTGCCAGCAGCGTAGTAGGGGCCCTCCAAGAGACCCAGTACTTC. Filled out from reference TRBV9 and TRBJ2-5, the complete variable domain reads DSGVTQTPKHLITATGQRVTLRCSPRSGDLSVYWYQQSLDQGLQFLIQYYNGEERAKGNILERFSAQQFPDLHSELNLSSLELGDSALYFCASSVVGALQETQYFGPGTRLLVL.

This clone was counted a single time. The V call is TRBV19, the J call TRBJ2-7; D is possibly TRBD1 (6 bases). This CDR3 is built from 14 residues. The V and J ends lost 1 base and 3 bases respectively, with 10 bases between them. Germline assignment: CDR1 LNHDA and CDR2 SQIVND (reference sequence). The CDR3 is CASSIALDSYEQYV. Here the CDR3 DNA reads TGTGCCAGTAGTATAGCCCTGGACAGCTACGAGCAGTACGTC.

CDR3 sequence: CASSPHNGTVHTEAFF. In nucleotides, the CDR3 is TGCGCCAGCAGCCCTCACAACGGGACAGTCCACACTGAAGCTTTCTTT. J is TRBJ1-1 and V is TRBV4-1, with 7 bases identical to TRBD1. V trimming: 4 bases; J trimming: 3 bases; junction bases outside the gene matches: 11. The CDR3 length is 16 residues. The germline CDR1 and CDR2 sequences are MGHRA and YSYEKL.

There are a few counts of this clone. The chain employs TRBV21-1 and TRBJ2-5; the table's D gene call, TRBD2, was not cross checked with the DNA. TRBV21-1 is flagged as a pseudogene. The CDR3 length is 14 residues. The DNA for the CDR3 is TGTGCCAGCAGCAAAGGTTGGGGAGAAGAGACCCAGTACTTC. Its protein is CASSKGWGEETQYF.

In its sample, this clone was seen once. The genes are TRBV10-3 and TRBJ1-2, with 8 bases fitting TRBD1. Germline CDR1 ENHRY, CDR2 SYGVKD. J was trimmed by 3 bases and V by 6 bases; bases with no gene match: 0. The CDR3 has 12 amino acids. The CDR3 bases are TGTGCCATCAGGGGACAGGACTATGGCTACACCTTC. Protein sequence: CAIRGQDYGYTF.

This sequence joins TRBV15 and TRBJ1-1; perhaps TRBD1 as D (6 bases). CDR3 size: 16 residues. V lost 1 base and J lost 1, with 13 bases in between. Germline-derived CDR1 and CDR2 are LNHNV and YYDKDF (reference sequence). For the CDR3, the DNA is TGTGCCACCAGCAGAGTGCCAGGGGCTTCGAACACTGAAGCTTTCTTT. Its translation: CATSRVPGASNTEAFF.

This chain joins TRBV6-5 and TRBJ2-7; the D gene is possibly TRBD2 (5 bases). Germline V gene lookup returns CDR1 MNHEY and CDR2 SVGAGI. V was trimmed by 2 bases and J by 7 bases, leaving 15 bases between them. This CDR3 has 14 amino acids. Written as DNA, the CDR3 is TGTGCCAGCAGTTACCGGCGGGCCTCGGGTGAGCAGTACGTC. Its protein is CASSYRRASGEQYV.

This sequence joins TRBV2 and TRBJ1-3; TRBD1 is a possible D gene (5 bases). Germline CDR1 is SNHLY and CDR2 is FYNNEI. This CDR3 has 14 amino acids. V gave up 1 base and J gave up 4 bases, with 8 bases separating them. CDR3: CASSEGGSGNTIYF. The CDR3 DNA sequence: TGTGCCAGCAGTGAAGGGGGGTCCGGAAACACCATATATTTT.